This T cell receptor beta chain was found in a study of PD-L1 blockade in urothelial cancer. Points from the study as a whole: Larger 3-week expansion of tumor-associated blood clones was seen in durable-benefit patients.

The V and J ends lost 4 bases and 8 bases, in that order; junction bases with no gene match: 9. There are 16 residues in the CDR3. Per germline, CDR1 SGHDT and CDR2 YYEEEE. With respect to this clone: Its antigen is currently unknown.

Synthetic spike-ins, TCR analog templates, were added into each PCR. Clones were read by immunoSEQ multiplex PCR, and TCRdb kept only the in-frame ones, dropping some. Of tens of thousands of clones listed, about four fifths were seen once; the top ten hold roughly 7%. Time point described: pretreatment peripheral blood. It was locally advanced or metastatic urothelial carcinoma that patients had. The chain uses TRBV5-6 and TRBJ1-6, with 10 bases lining up with TRBD1. The receptor's source is a man aged 55-75 years with urothelial cancer. Material: PBMCs, obtained around atezolizumab (anti-PD-L1) treatment. CDR3 in amino acids: CASSGNRDRGYSPLHF. The CDR3, as DNA: TGTGCCAGCAGCGGAAACCGGGACAGGGGCTATTCACCCCTCCACTTT.